This T cell receptor (beta chain) was captured in a study of blood T cell repertoires in COVID-19. Across the whole study: Acute-phase and convalescent COVID-19 samples originated in the United States, Italy and Spain.

V lost 5 bases and J 9 bases, leaving 10 bases between the germline ends. This CDR3 is built from 12 residues. Germline CDR1 is MNHEY and CDR2 is SVGEGT. Profiling relied on immunoSEQ multiplex PCR, and the TCRdb table lists in-frame clones only, not all of them. Of a few hundred thousand clones in the sample, approximately 86% were seen once. Sequencing was carried out using peripheral blood. The TCR comes from a woman between 70 and 85 years old with active or convalescent COVID-19. The J gene is TRBJ1-4, the V gene TRBV6-2 or TRBV6-3; a weak D match, TRBD1 (5 bases). The CDR3 DNA sequence: TGTGCCAGCAGTACCCTGGGGCAAAAACTGTTTTTT. Protein product: CASSTLGQKLFF.